Detailed here is one T cell receptor (beta chain). Its binding antigen is unknown. No base-level quality is on record; no much larger clone is a single base apart. This specimen comes from a study of response to subunit inactivated influenza vaccine (dated by TCRdb to 2017 to 2018). For context, the study as a whole: To follow how T cells responded to a trivalent subunit inactivated influenza vaccine, the researchers relied on deep quantitative profiling of the T cell receptor repertoire. Results and caveats for the whole study, not just this receptor: It was suggested by the authors that each seasonal influenza vaccination may recruit only a limited number of new T cells.

The V end loses 7 bases and the J end loses 0 bases, and a stretch of 14 bases separates them. The CDR3 measures 14 amino acids from cysteine to phenylalanine. This entry keeps only the CDR3 DNA: 42 bases, framed from base 1. From the germline V gene, CDR1 is SGHRS and CDR2 is YFSETQ. The method was RT-PCR. Instrument used: Illumina HiSeq 2500. TCRdb cleaned the public reads at Q25 with fastp, built clones with MiXCR and kept in-frame beta chains. Rows with one shared CDR3 protein collapse into an entry with the most common genes and DNA. The sample includes about 780,000 distinct CDR3 sequences, with approximately 18% observed a single time. Approximately 11% of the sample is held by the ten biggest clonotypes.

The clonotype originates from a man aged 45-65 years who received an inactivated influenza vaccine. Donor details come from another sample of the same person, matched by shared clones. The sequences come from PBMCs from blood, collected 4 to 6 days after vaccination. The V gene is TRBV5-1 and the J gene is TRBJ2-7; no D gene is confidently identified. The DNA is TGCGCCAGCGCTAATGGGGTTCACTCCTACGAGCAGTACTTC. Translated, it reads CASANGVHSYEQYF.